The 8 T cell receptor beta chains in this list originate from one sample, sequenced in a study of cytomegalovirus exposure and HLA in healthy donors. The PCR ran on 60 Vbeta and 13 Jbeta primers. Using immunoSEQ multiplex PCR, the repertoire was profiled, and TCRdb retains in-frame clones only, with some absent. The profile shows about 180,000 clones, around 82% of them singletons. The specimen was PBMCs. The receptors derive from a woman aged 25 to 39 in good health and CMV-seropositive.

The chain uses TRBV11-2 and TRBJ2-3; 12 bases map to TRBD2. This CDR3 has 18 amino acids. V lost 5 bases and J lost 0; bases outside the gene matches: 9. Germline CDR1 SGHAT, CDR2 FQNNGV. CDR3 amino acids: CASSPRTSGAGSTDTQYF. The CDR3 region has the DNA TGTGCCAGCAGCCCTAGGACTAGCGGGGCCGGGAGCACAGATACGCAGTATTTT.

The CDR3 nucleotides are TGTGCCAGCAGCCATGGGGAGGGGTACGAGCAGTACTTC. Translated, it gives CASSHGEGYEQYF. The chain recombines TRBV4-2 with TRBJ2-7, with 7 bases matching TRBD2. CDR3 length: 13 amino acids. Germline V lookup: CDR1 LGHNA, CDR2 YNFKEQ. V lost 3 bases, J lost 4 bases, and 3 bases stayed unmatched.

The sample holds a few counts of this clone. Other DNA sequences from this sample encode an identical CDR3 as well. The CDR3 coding sequence is TGTGCCAGCAGCTTGGGGAGCTCCTATAATTCACCCCTCCACTTT. It yields the protein CASSLGSSYNSPLHF. The gene calls are TRBV7-2 and TRBJ1-6; D remains ambiguous. Germline loops: CDR1 SGHTA, CDR2 FQGNSA. Trimming stripped 3 bases from V and 0 bases from J, with 6 bases between. The CDR3 has 15 amino acids.

This rearrangement joins TRBV7-9 to TRBJ2-1; 9 bases line up with TRBD1. Germline CDR1 reads SEHNR; CDR2 reads FQNEAQ (reference sequence). V dropped 0 bases and J dropped 10; count of bases not matched to a gene: 10. The CDR3 is 16 residues long. In DNA form, the CDR3 reads TGTGCCAGCAGCTTAGCGGCCCGACAGGGGGAGCGGGAGCAGTTCTTC. Its translation is CASSLAARQGEREQFF.

The chain employs TRBV7-9 and TRBJ2-1; the D is unclear. Looked up from germline, CDR1 is SEHNR and CDR2 is FQNEAQ (reference sequence). There are 19 residues in the CDR3. The ends were cut back, 2 bases at V and 0 bases at J, with 20 bases in the middle. The CDR3 DNA follows: TGTGCCAGCAGCTTACCCCCGTCGGAAACTATCCCCTCCTACAATGAGCAGTTCTTC. This codes for CASSLPPSETIPSYNEQFF. Drawing the rest from reference TRBV7-9 and TRBJ2-1, the complete variable domain is DTGVSQNPRHKITKRGQNVTFRCDPISEHNRLYWYRQTLGQGPEFLTYFQNEAQLEKSRLLSDRFSAERPKGSFSTLEIQRTEQGDSAMYLCASSLPPSETIPSYNEQFFGPGTRLTVL.

The V call is TRBV27, the J call TRBJ2-5; possible D gene TRBD1, 6 bases. CDR1 and CDR2 (germline): MNHEY, SMNVEV (reference sequence). The CDR3 spans 14 residues. V was clipped by 3 bases and J by 3 bases, with 11 bases between them. CDR3 coding DNA: TGTGCCAGCAGTTTTATGGGGGCAAAAGAGACCCAGTACTTC. This translates into CASSFMGAKETQYF.

CDR3 loop: CASSQSPAEGTSEGAPGELFF. CDR3 DNA sequence: TGCGCCAGCAGTCAATCACCCGCGGAAGGGACATCCGAAGGGGCACCCGGGGAGCTGTTTTTT. The chain uses TRBV23-1 and TRBJ2-2, with TRBD1 as a possible D gene (6 bases). TRBV23-1 is reported as an ORF; its role is uncertain. The CDR3 has 21 amino acids. Trimming removed 0 bases at V and 6 bases at J, with 29 bases between.

In the case of this clone: The junction differs from germline at one of its ends, possibly a read error. This chain's CDR3 is CSSSNRDRGGEQFF. As DNA, the CDR3 is TGTTCCAGCAGCAACCGGGACAGGGGGGGTGAGCAGTTCTTC. V and J are TRBV7-9 and TRBJ2-1; 11 bases line up with TRBD1. The CDR3 loop spans 14 amino acids. The germline gives CDR1 SEHNR, CDR2 FQNEAQ (reference sequence).